These 14 T cell receptor beta chains originate from one sample sequenced in a study of blood T cell repertoires in COVID-19. Clones were read by immunoSEQ multiplex PCR, and TCRdb kept only the in-frame ones, dropping some. The sample includes around 130,000 clones, around 85% of them seen just once. The sequenced sample was peripheral blood. These receptors were obtained from a human donor in a cohort sampled during active COVID-19.

This rearrangement joins TRBV5-6 to TRBJ2-7, with D perhaps matching TRBD2 (6 bases). The CDR3 spans 16 residues. The ends were cut back, 3 bases at V and 5 bases at J, with 21 bases in the middle. Germline-derived CDR1 and CDR2 are SGHDT and YYEEEE. The CDR3 DNA is TGTGCCAGCAGCTACCCGGGACTGCCTTCGAGTGACGAGCAGTACGTC. Protein sequence: CASSYPGLPSSDEQYV.

The CDR3 DNA follows: TGCGCCAGCAGCCAAGATGCCAGGGGGCGGCGCGAGCAGTACTTC. It specifies CASSQDARGRREQYF. The chain joins TRBV4-3 to TRBJ2-7; 8 nucleotides agree with TRBD1. This CDR3 comprises 15 residues. The germline gives CDR1 LGHNA, CDR2 YSLEER. The V segment lost 0 bases and the J segment 6 bases; nucleotides outside the gene matches: 7.

The gene calls are TRBV9 and TRBJ1-6; D gene uncertain. Germline V gene data show CDR1 as SGDLS and CDR2 as YYNGEE. The CDR3 loop spans 14 amino acids. Trimming shortened V by 2 bases and J by 4 bases, and 7 bases separated the two germline ends. The DNA of the CDR3 is TGTGCCAGCAGCGTTGCCCAGTATAATTCACCCCTCCACTTT. The encoded protein is CASSVAQYNSPLHF.

This clone was seen just once. V usage is TRBV10-3 and J usage is TRBJ1-1, with no clear D. Trimming removed 10 bases from V and 5 bases from J, with 11 bases in between. This CDR3 region has 11 residues. In germline, CDR1 is ENHRY, CDR2 SYGVKD. The CDR3 DNA reads TGTGCCAGTAGACGGGGAACTGAAGCTTTCTTT. This gives the protein CASRRGTEAFF.

The chain uses TRBV24-1 and TRBJ2-1, with 11 bases identical to TRBD1. With V trimmed by 3 bases and J by 4 bases, 13 bases remained unmatched. The CDR3 has 19 residues. The germline V gene encodes CDR1 KGHDR and CDR2 SFDVKD. CDR3 nucleotides: TGTGCCACCAGTGATGCCGTCGGGACAGGGGGAAGGGGGTACAATGAGCAGTTCTTC. Encoded protein: CATSDAVGTGGRGYNEQFF.

This rearrangement joins TRBV28 to TRBJ2-1, with 9 bases lining up with TRBD1. Trimming cost V 9 bases and J 11 bases; bases outside gene matches: 41. There are 23 residues in the CDR3. CDR1 is MDHEN and CDR2 is SYDVKM in the germline V gene. The chain's CDR3 is CASGLGGTGSLSGGYPTMSKQFF. CDR3 bases: TGTGCCAGTGGCCTAGGCGGGACAGGGTCCCTAAGCGGAGGATATCCTACAATGAGTAAGCAGTTCTTC.

The chain employs TRBV30 and TRBJ1-2; D ambiguous. The V gene lost 8 bases and the J gene lost 8 bases, with 15 bases spanning the gap. This CDR3 region has 11 residues. CDR1 is GTSNPN, CDR2 SVGIG, per germline (reference sequence). CDR3 bases: TGTGCCCATCAATACGAACGGGGCTACACCTTC. Translating gives CAHQYERGYTF.

The V gene is TRBV7-9, the J gene TRBJ2-2, with 9 bases identical to TRBD1. Germline V gene lookup returns CDR1 SEHNR and CDR2 FQNEAQ (reference sequence). Germline trimming cut 4 bases from V and 4 bases from J; bases unmatched to any gene: 7. The CDR3 is made up of 16 amino acids. The CDR3 loop reads CASSSPGQGRTGELFF. The CDR3 DNA follows: TGTGCCAGCAGCTCACCGGGACAGGGCCGCACCGGGGAGCTGTTTTTT.

The count of this clone is one. This sequence joins TRBV5-5 and TRBJ1-1; weak D call: TRBD1 (6 bases). Trimming stripped 4 bases from V and 3 bases from J, with 16 bases between. This CDR3 is built from 15 residues. Germline V gene data show CDR1 as SGHKS and CDR2 as YYEKEE (reference sequence). CDR3 sequence reads: CASSMDPSGDTEAFF. In DNA, the CDR3 is TGTGCCAGCAGCATGGACCCCTCAGGGGACACTGAAGCTTTCTTT.

This clone was seen more than once but under ten times. The chain uses TRBV3-1 (or the pseudogene TRBV3-2) and TRBJ2-5, with 14 bases identical to TRBD2. Looked up from germline, CDR1 is LGHDT and CDR2 is YNNKEL (reference sequence). CDR3 length: 17 residues. The junction had 2 bases not matched to a gene; V was cut back by 1 base and J by 1 base. This chain's CDR3 is CASSQGTSGGTQETQYF. The CDR3 nucleotides read TGTGCCAGCAGCCAAGGGACTAGCGGGGGGACCCAAGAGACCCAGTACTTC.

This clone was found a few times. The genes are TRBV18 and TRBJ1-6; 7 nucleotides line up with TRBD1. Per the germline V gene, CDR1 is KGHSH and CDR2 is LQKENI. V trimming: 3 bases; J trimming: 11 bases; junction bases outside the gene matches: 7. CDR3 length: 14 residues. The CDR3 is CASSPITGDTPLHF. CDR3 sequence (DNA): TGTGCCAGCTCACCGATAACAGGGGACACACCCCTCCACTTT. Based on the CDR3 plus reference TRBV18 and TRBJ1-6, the full variable domain is NAGVMQNPRHLVRRRGQEARLRCSPMKGHSHVYWYRQLPEEGLKFMVYLQKENIIDESGMPKERFSAEFPKEGPSILRIQQVVRGDSAAYFCASSPITGDTPLHFGNGTRLTVT.

In this sample, this clone turned up once. This rearrangement joins TRBV29-1 to TRBJ1-2, with a tentative D call TRBD1 (6 bases). Germline values: CDR1 SQVTM, CDR2 ANQGSEA. The CDR3 covers 13 residues. Trimming shortened V by 2 bases and J by 2 bases, and 9 bases separated the two germline ends. In nucleotides, the CDR3 is TGCAGCGTTGAATGGACAGAGAACTATGGCTACACCTTC. Amino acid sequence: CSVEWTENYGYTF.

The chain uses TRBV19 and TRBJ1-1; D is ambiguous. V shed 7 bases and J shed 0 bases, with 12 bases lying between them. The CDR3 is 14 amino acids. Germline CDR1 LNHDA, CDR2 SQIVND (reference sequence). This chain's CDR3 is CASKEVPMNTEAFF. The CDR3 bases are TGTGCCAGTAAGGAGGTCCCAATGAACACTGAAGCTTTCTTT.

The rearrangement links TRBV7-3 to TRBJ2-3; 10 positions match TRBD2. There are 21 residues in the CDR3. Germline V gene sequence: CDR1 SGHTA, CDR2 FQGTGA. After removal of 5 bases from V and 4 bases from J, the junction contained 24 bases not matched to a gene. Here the CDR3 reads CASSQKRGLAGDPSRADTQYF. The CDR3 coding sequence is TGTGCCAGCAGCCAAAAACGGGGGCTAGCGGGGGATCCTTCAAGGGCAGATACGCAGTATTTT.